This note documents a single T cell receptor (beta chain) sequence. Its binding antigen is unknown. A roughly 2.5 ml peripheral blood sample was drawn into PAXgene tubes per donor and stored at -80°C. Without any T cell sorting, total RNA was extracted from whole blood using the PAXgene blood miRNA kit on an automated QIAcube. Deep TCRalpha and TCRbeta repertoire profiling with unique molecular barcoding was performed on peripheral blood of monozygotic twin pairs concordant or discordant for inflammatory bowel disease. Smoking habits were recorded for all twin pairs, and each individual was classified as a current, former or never smoker. CDR1 and CDR2, per the germline V gene, are LGHNA and YSLEER. There are 13 amino acids in the CDR3, from cysteine to phenylalanine inclusive. The DNA is not on file. The library was prepared using 5' RACE. For each TCR library, about 4,000 ng of total RNA was used. For each sample, cDNA synthesis with SMARTScribe reverse transcriptase was split into eight separate reactions. During cDNA synthesis, template switching was used to introduce unique molecular identifiers that contained a 6-nucleotide sample barcode. Two nested PCRs of about 17 and 10 cycles amplified the TCRalpha and TCRbeta cDNA, and bead purification followed each PCR. Before amplification, cDNA was treated with uracil DNA-glycosylase and purified using the QIAquick PCR purification kit. The second PCR added Illumina TruSeq-compatible adapters along with sample-specific barcodes. Library quality and concentration were checked on TapeStation and Qubit, and libraries were pooled at around 4.7 ng each. Pooled libraries were sequenced on an Illumina HiSeq2500 single-index Rapid Run with 2 x 100 bp reads and custom sequencing primers. The original methods were these. UMI-based consensus assembly with MiGEC version 1.2.6 was used to correct PCR and sequencing errors. MiXCR version 2.1.1 was used to carry out V(D)J alignment, clonotype assembly and CDR3 extraction. To normalise gene usage, clonotype sharing and MAIT/NKT TCR abundance, the top 1000, 10 000 and 20 000 clonotypes in each sample were analysed. After downsampling to 27 000 UMIs, diversity was calculated as the inverse Simpson index using the vegan R package. Paired Mann-Whitney U tests were applied to discordant twin pairs, and Benjamini-Hochberg correction was used for multiple testing. Following TCRdb reprocessing, every CDR3 protein sequence forms one entry, and DNA is not provided. What appears here as the V and J calls and clone size reflects TCRdb's work, not the paper's. For this sample, the table gives approximately 330,000 distinct CDR3 sequences. The ten top clones hold approximately 2% of the sample.

This sample was taken from a study of monozygotic twins with inflammatory bowel disease (dated by TCRdb to the late 2010s). Study-level background: A total of some 30 monozygotic twin pairs were included in the full study, comprising nine German pairs (four IBD-concordant, five IBD-discordant) and 19 IBD-discordant Danish pairs. Within discordant pairs, disease-associated traits were sought mainly by comparing IBD patients with their genetically identical healthy co-twins. Each individual had, on average, about 151 000 unique TCRalpha sequences and 181 000 unique TCRbeta sequences available for analysis. What the authors observed across the whole study: Repertoire similarity did not differ between concordant and discordant twins, which could be due to limited statistical power. Distinction between different T cell subtypes could not be achieved in the analysis. Compared with healthy twins, IBD patients shared fewer clonotypes with other individuals, and the difference was most pronounced in patients with signs of disease activity. Measured by the inverse Simpson index, TCRbeta repertoire diversity was lower in IBD patients than in their healthy co-twins. Because patients were on differing immunosuppressive treatments, the repertoires may have picked up extra background noise and inter-individual variability. No single strong signal or clonotype linked to IBD turned up in the results, so the idea that one exists was not supported.

Sequenced material: blood. The V and J genes are TRBV4-3 and TRBJ1-3. This receptor was taken from a human donor with ulcerative colitis or Crohn's disease, or a healthy co-twin of an affected twin (not recorded which). CDR3 region: CASSQGVGNTIYF.